These 26 T cell receptor beta chains came from one sample sequenced in a study of blood T cell repertoires in COVID-19. Here immunoSEQ multiplex PCR was the method, and the copy in TCRdb shows in-frame clones only, minus some. This table holds fewer than 400,000 clones, around 85% found once. The source material was PBMCs or T cells enriched from blood (not recorded which). The receptors here all came from a woman in her twenties or thirties who had been exposed to COVID-19.

The chain employs TRBV6-2 or TRBV6-3 and TRBJ2-7; 9 positions agree with TRBD2. CDR1 MNHEY and CDR2 SVGEGT come from the germline V gene. Trimming cost V 4 bases and J 5 bases; bases outside gene matches: 6. This CDR3 region has 14 residues. CDR3 sequence reads: CASSSLAGMHEQYF. The CDR3 region has the DNA TGTGCCAGCAGTTCCCTAGCGGGAATGCACGAGCAGTACTTC.

The chain has TRBV13 and TRBJ2-7; a weak D match, TRBD2 (5 bases). Trimming removed 5 bases from V and 6 bases from J, with 20 bases in between. This CDR3 region has 15 residues. Germline V gene lookup returns CDR1 PRHDT and CDR2 FYEKMQ (reference sequence). The CDR3 here is CASSLREYPSSEQYF. The CDR3 region has the DNA TGTGCCAGCAGCCTCCGGGAATACCCTTCTTCCGAGCAGTACTTC.

CDR3 region: CASSLQGSNTEAFF. CDR3 nucleotide sequence: TGTGCCAGCAGCCTACAGGGATCGAACACTGAAGCTTTCTTT. The V gene is TRBV7-3, the J gene TRBJ1-1; possible D gene TRBD1, 6 bases. Germline V gene lookup returns CDR1 SGHTA and CDR2 FQGTGA. V was pared by 5 bases and J by 1 base, with 11 bases between. The CDR3 length is 14 residues.

This clone appeared a few times. The rearrangement uses TRBV2 and TRBJ1-6; 7 bases fit TRBD1. The J segment lost 7 bases and the V segment lost 0 bases, leaving 3 bases of the junction unmatched. The CDR3 length is 15 residues. Per the germline V gene, CDR1 is SNHLY and CDR2 is FYNNEI. The CDR3 DNA reads as TGTGCCAGCAGTGAAGCGGAACAGGGGAATTCACCCCTCCACTTT. Protein product: CASSEAEQGNSPLHF.

V usage is TRBV4-1 and J usage is TRBJ1-1, with 8 positions matching TRBD1. Unmatched junction bases numbered 9, after V lost 3 bases and J lost 6 bases. Germline assignment: CDR1 MGHRA and CDR2 YSYEKL. CDR3 length: 15 residues. Here the CDR3 DNA reads TGCGCCAGCAGCCACAATAAGGACAGGGAGGCTGAAGCTTTCTTT. Protein sequence: CASSHNKDREAEAFF.

This chain connects TRBV28 to TRBJ1-5; D may be TRBD1 (6 bases). This CDR3 contains 15 residues. Germline V gene lookup returns CDR1 MDHEN and CDR2 SYDVKM. Trimming stripped 2 bases from V and 3 bases from J, with 11 bases between. In nucleotides, the CDR3 is TGTGCCAGCAGTTTAGGGGGCGCAGACAATCAGCCCCAGCATTTT. Translating it yields CASSLGGADNQPQHF.

The chain carries TRBV15 and TRBJ2-7; 7 bases match TRBD2. There are 15 residues in the CDR3. CDR1 and CDR2 from the germline V gene are LNHNV and YYDKDF (reference sequence). With V trimmed by 0 bases and J by 2 bases, 4 bases remained unmatched. The CDR3: CATSREQAGPYEQYF. The DNA for the CDR3 is TGTGCCACCAGCAGAGAACAAGCGGGACCCTACGAGCAGTACTTC.

This clone was recorded at least ten times. The V gene is TRBV4-1, the J gene TRBJ2-2; D is possibly TRBD1 (5 bases). The V gene lost 4 bases and the J gene lost 5 bases, with 14 bases spanning the gap. There are 15 residues in the CDR3. Germline V gene lookup returns CDR1 MGHRA and CDR2 YSYEKL. The CDR3 nucleotides read TGCGCCAGCAGCCCTCGTGGGCAGGGAACCGGGGAGCTGTTTTTT. It encodes CASSPRGQGTGELFF.

This chain links TRBV27 with TRBJ2-1; weak D call: TRBD2 (5 bases). The CDR3 is 16 residues long. The V gene lost 4 bases and the J gene lost 1 base, with 14 bases spanning the gap. Germline V gives CDR1 MNHEY, CDR2 SMNVEV (reference sequence). The CDR3 region has the DNA TGTGCCAGCAGTTCGCAAGCGGTCGTTTCCTACAATGAGCAGTTCTTC. This sequence encodes CASSSQAVVSYNEQFF.

This sequence joins TRBV25-1 and TRBJ1-1, with a tentative D call TRBD1 (5 bases). Germline values: CDR1 MGHDK, CDR2 SYGVNS. The ends were cut back, 8 bases at V and 0 bases at J, with 10 bases in the middle. This CDR3 contains 13 residues. Written as DNA, the CDR3 is TGTGCCAGCGTGGGGCAGTTGAACACTGAAGCTTTCTTT. It is translated as CASVGQLNTEAFF.

V is TRBV18 and J is TRBJ1-5, with 8 bases aligning to TRBD1. The germline gives CDR1 KGHSH, CDR2 LQKENI. With V trimmed by 5 bases and J by 6 bases, 6 bases remained unmatched. The CDR3 spans 14 residues. This CDR3 is CASSVTGDGQPQHF. Written as DNA, the CDR3 is TGTGCCAGCTCAGTGACAGGGGATGGTCAGCCCCAGCATTTT.

This chain connects TRBV5-4 to TRBJ1-2, with TRBD1 as a possible D gene (5 bases). CDR1 and CDR2 from the germline V gene are SGHNT and YYREEE (reference sequence). CDR3 length equals 15 residues. Trimming removed 0 bases from V and 0 bases from J, with 9 bases in between. CDR3 DNA sequence: TGTGCCAGCAGCTTGGACAGGCGAACTAACTATGGCTACACCTTC. This translates into CASSLDRRTNYGYTF.

The gene calls are TRBV5-1 and TRBJ2-3, with unresolved D. The CDR3 is 13 amino acids. V was clipped by 4 bases and J by 5 bases, with 11 bases between them. The germline CDR1 and CDR2 sequences are SGHRS and YFSETQ. This chain's CDR3 is CASSENKQDTQYF. CDR3 bases: TGCGCCAGCAGCGAAAACAAACAAGATACGCAGTATTTT.

This clone was recorded once. The V gene is TRBV28, the J gene TRBJ1-1; 8 bases align to TRBD1. CDR1 and CDR2 from the germline V gene are MDHEN and SYDVKM. The CDR3 spans 13 residues. V lost 2 bases, J lost 10 bases, and 6 bases stayed unmatched. The CDR3 coding sequence is TGTGCCAGCAGTTTAGGACAGGGCCCTGCAGCTTTCTTT. It yields the protein CASSLGQGPAAFF. The full variable domain, its missing parts supplied by reference TRBV28 and TRBJ1-1, is DVKVTQSSRYLVKRTGEKVFLECVQDMDHENMFWYRQDPGLGLRLIYFSYDVKMKEKGDIPEGYSVSREKKERFSLILESASTNQTSMYLCASSLGQGPAAFFGQGTRLTVV.

This chain links TRBV4-3 with TRBJ1-2; 11 nucleotides align to TRBD1. Germline CDR1 is LGHNA and CDR2 is YSLEER. The CDR3 runs 15 residues. V shed 3 bases, J shed 4 bases, and the junction held 4 bases outside the gene matches. The CDR3 coding sequence is TGCGCCAGCAGCCACCGGACAGGGGGCATCTATGGCTACACCTTC. This translates into CASSHRTGGIYGYTF.

The rearrangement joins TRBV19 to TRBJ1-3, with D possibly TRBD1 on 6 matching bases. V was trimmed by 3 bases and J by 1 base, leaving 16 bases between them. Germline values: CDR1 LNHDA, CDR2 SQIVND (reference sequence). This CDR3 spans 17 amino acids. The CDR3 DNA reads as TGTGCCAGTAGTATGAGACGACAGGCTTTATCTGGAAACACCATATATTTT. Translated: CASSMRRQALSGNTIYF. Drawing the rest from reference TRBV19 and TRBJ1-3, the complete variable domain is DGGITQSPKYLFRKEGQNVTLSCEQNLNHDAMYWYRQDPGQGLRLIYYSQIVNDFQKGDIAEGYSVSREKKESFPLTVTSAQKNPTAFYLCASSMRRQALSGNTIYFGEGSWLTVV.

V gene TRBV30 combines with J gene TRBJ1-1, with 8 bases that match TRBD1. The V and J ends lost 3 bases and 1 base, in that order; junction bases with no gene match: 7. The CDR3 is 15 amino acids. CDR1 is GTSNPN, CDR2 SVGIG, per germline (reference sequence). The CDR3 DNA reads as TGTGCCTGGAGGGTACAGGGGGTATCGAACACTGAAGCTTTCTTT. Protein: CAWRVQGVSNTEAFF.

This clone appeared once. The rearrangement uses TRBV11-2 and TRBJ1-2, with 7 bases identical to TRBD1. V dropped 5 bases and J dropped 8; count of bases not matched to a gene: 14. The germline gives CDR1 SGHAT, CDR2 FQNNGV. This CDR3 contains 15 residues. As DNA, the CDR3 is TGTGCCAGCAGCACCCGGGACAGTATAGCCTTAGGCTACACCTTC. It is translated as CASSTRDSIALGYTF. The full variable domain, its missing parts supplied by reference TRBV11-2 and TRBJ1-2, is EAGVAQSPRYKIIEKRQSVAFWCNPISGHATLYWYQQILGQGPKLLIQFQNNGVVDDSQLPKDRFSAERLKGVDSTLKIQPAKLEDSAVYLCASSTRDSIALGYTFGSGTRLTVV.

The chain links TRBV6-5 to TRBJ2-1, with TRBD2 matching over 8 bases. This CDR3 is 15 amino acids long. Looked up from germline, CDR1 is MNHEY and CDR2 is SVGAGI. Trimming took 2 bases from V and 8 from J; bases not matched to a gene: 8. CDR3 sequence: CASSYEGGRRHEQFF. The CDR3 region has the DNA TGTGCCAGCAGTTACGAGGGCGGGAGGAGGCATGAGCAGTTCTTC.

This clone has just one count. This CDR3 reads CASSVARTGEKYF. CDR3 nucleotides: TGTGCCAGCAGCGTAGCTCGGACAGGGGAGAAGTATTTT. The genes are TRBV9 and TRBJ2-3, with 9 bases lining up with TRBD1. The trim removed 0 bases at V and 13 bases at J, leaving 6 bases unmatched. This CDR3 region has 13 residues. Germline CDR1 SGDLS, CDR2 YYNGEE.

This clone showed up just once. The identical CDR3 is also encoded by other nucleotide sequences in the sample. The J gene is TRBJ1-1, the V gene TRBV28, with D possibly matching TRBD1 (6 bases). The V end lost 1 base, the J end lost 1 base, and 7 bases lay between the germline ends. Germline V CDR1 and CDR2: MDHEN, SYDVKM. This CDR3 has 14 residues. CDR3 coding DNA: TGTGCCAGCAGTTTATACAGGGCGAACACTGAAGCTTTCTTT. It translates to CASSLYRANTEAFF.

This clone has more than one count but fewer than ten. V is TRBV6-5 and J is TRBJ1-3; the D gene is possibly TRBD1 (5 bases). The germline V and J ends were trimmed by 6 bases and 5 bases, with 11 bases remaining between them. The CDR3 spans 13 residues. Germline V lookup: CDR1 MNHEY, CDR2 SVGAGI. The CDR3 loop is CASRETERNTIYF. As DNA, the CDR3 is TGTGCCAGCAGGGAGACAGAGAGAAACACCATATATTTT.

There are many counts of this clone. CDR3 DNA sequence: TGTGCCAGCTCACAGGGGAACACTGAAGCTTTCTTT. As protein: CASSQGNTEAFF. The chain couples TRBV3-1 (or the pseudogene TRBV3-2) to TRBJ1-1; D might be TRBD1 (6 bases). The CDR3 consists of 12 residues. Trimming removed 8 bases at V and 1 base at J, with 8 bases between. Germline V gene lookup returns CDR1 LGHDT and CDR2 YNNKEL (reference sequence).

The chain combines TRBV29-1 with TRBJ1-4; no firm D call. Germline CDR1 reads SQVTM; CDR2 reads ANQGSEA. Trimming shortened V by 6 bases and J by 5 bases, and 10 bases separated the two germline ends. This CDR3 has 12 residues. CDR3 DNA: TGCAGCGTCGGCTTACAGAATGAAAAACTGTTTTTT. Amino acid sequence: CSVGLQNEKLFF.

The chain has TRBV6-2 or TRBV6-3 and TRBJ2-5; the match to TRBD2 covers 8 bases. The CDR3 covers 16 residues. Per the germline V gene, CDR1 is MNHEY and CDR2 is SVGEGT. V was clipped by 2 bases and J by 5 bases; unmatched bases: 10. The CDR3 reads CASSYDPTGGRETQYF. Here the CDR3 DNA reads TGTGCCAGCAGTTACGACCCTACGGGGGGGAGGGAGACCCAGTACTTC.

The gene calls are TRBV3-1 (or the pseudogene TRBV3-2) and TRBJ2-1; the match to TRBD2 covers 9 bases. Germline trimming cut 0 bases from V and 4 bases from J; bases unmatched to any gene: 4. The CDR3 is made up of 16 amino acids. Germline loops: CDR1 LGHDT, CDR2 YNNKEL (reference sequence). CDR3 bases: TGTGCCAGCAGCCAAGAGGCGACTAGCGGATACAATGAGCAGTTCTTC. It is translated as CASSQEATSGYNEQFF.